These T cell receptor beta chains were read from a single sample in a study of Tregs in tolerant kidney transplant recipients. The repertoire was sequenced with immunoSEQ multiplex PCR; TCRdb's copy has only in-frame clones and lacks some. This table has roughly 250,000 clones, approximately 83% appearing once. The sample comprised CD4+ T cells from blood. The origin of the receptors is a human donor in good health. Each CDR3 is given with its conserved first and last residue. The D gene is left open where the match is weak. Clone size is shown for a subset of rows, as once, few, many or a class of expanded clone.

D,V,size,J,CDR3,DNA
-,TRBV7-6,-,TRBJ1-5,CASSLRGQPQHF,TGTGCCAGCAGCCTACGAGGGCAGCCCCAGCATTTT
-,TRBV15,-,TRBJ1-2,CATSISDYGYTF,TGTGCCACCAGCATTTCCGACTATGGCTACACCTTC
TRBD1,TRBV29-1,once,TRBJ2-3,CTATGTLSTDTQYF,TGCACCGCGACAGGGACATTAAGCACAGATACGCAGTATTTT
TRBD1,TRBV6-5,-,TRBJ1-1,CASRQGMNTEAFF,TGTGCCAGTCGACAGGGTATGAACACTGAAGCTTTCTTT
TRBD2,TRBV7-9,-,TRBJ2-2,CASSSPLASGRAWTGELFF,TGTGCCAGCAGCTCCCCCCTCGCTAGCGGGAGGGCCTGGACCGGGGAGCTGTTTTTT
-,TRBV2,few,TRBJ2-1,CASSSQGGGYNEQFF,TGTGCCAGCAGTTCCCAGGGGGGAGGTTACAATGAGCAGTTCTTC
-,TRBV4-1,-,TRBJ2-2,CASSQATNPGELFF,TGCGCCAGCAGCCAAGCCACGAATCCCGGGGAGCTGTTTTTT
TRBD2,TRBV6-1,-,TRBJ2-1,CASRLAGGNEQFF,TGTGCCAGCCGGTTAGCGGGAGGGAATGAGCAGTTCTTC
-,TRBV6-1,few,TRBJ2-1,CASSAQWDLFEQFF,TGTGCCAGCAGTGCCCAATGGGACCTATTCGAGCAGTTCTTC
TRBD1,TRBV5-1,-,TRBJ1-1,CASSLGTGDPFSLKAFF,TGCGCCAGCAGCTTGGGGACAGGGGATCCCTTTTCCCTAAAAGCTTTCTTT
-,TRBV6-1,-,TRBJ2-5,CASSAALQGQETQYF,TGTGCCAGCAGTGCGGCTTTACAGGGACAAGAGACCCAGTACTTC
-,TRBV15,-,TRBJ1-3,CATSRDRGVAGNTIYF,TGTGCCACCAGCAGAGATCGGGGGGTAGCAGGAAACACCATATATTTT
-,TRBV16,-,TRBJ2-4,CASSPKREQNIQYF,TGTGCCAGCAGCCCTAAGAGGGAGCAAAACATTCAGTACTTC
-,TRBV5-1,-,TRBJ1-2,CASSLALTAGGYTF,TGCGCCAGCAGCTTGGCCTTGACAGCGGGTGGCTACACCTTC
TRBD1,TRBV30,-,TRBJ1-2,CAWSVPSQGAGKLYGYTF,TGTGCCTGGAGTGTACCGTCGCAGGGGGCCGGTAAACTCTATGGCTACACCTTC
-,TRBV7-8,-,TRBJ1-1,CASSLGRRIEAFF,TGTGCCAGCAGCTTAGGGCGGAGGATTGAAGCTTTCTTT
-,TRBV11-2,-,TRBJ2-5,CASNSVETQYF,TGTGCCAGCAACAGCGTGGAGACCCAGTACTTC
-,TRBV5-4,-,TRBJ2-1,CASSLYKRTSSYNEQFF,TGTGCCAGCAGCTTGTATAAACGGACGAGCTCCTACAATGAGCAGTTCTTC
TRBD1,TRBV6-1,-,TRBJ1-5,CASKLTGNQPQHF,TGTGCCAGCAAGCTGACAGGGAATCAGCCCCAGCATTTT
TRBD2,TRBV7-2,-,TRBJ2-7,CASSSGGLAGVEQYF,TGTGCCAGCAGCTCCGGGGGACTAGCGGGAGTCGAGCAGTACTTC
-,TRBV5-6,-,TRBJ1-1,CASSLIWGQGDTEAFF,TGTGCCAGCAGCCTCATCTGGGGGCAGGGCGACACTGAAGCTTTCTTT
TRBD1,TRBV6-5,-,TRBJ1-2,CASSYDRVGGYTF,TGTGCCAGCAGTTACGACAGGGTAGGAGGCTACACCTTC
-,TRBV6-5,-,TRBJ2-1,CASSHREIRFF,TGTGCCAGCAGCCATCGGGAGATCCGGTTCTTC
TRBD1,TRBV4-2,-,TRBJ1-3,CASSQQTGGPTFWGNTIYF,TGTGCCAGCAGCCAACAGACAGGGGGTCCCACTTTCTGGGGAAACACCATATATTTT
TRBD1,TRBV2,-,TRBJ1-6,CASRRGPGSPLHF,TGTGCCAGCAGAAGGGGGCCAGGCTCACCCCTCCACTTT
-,TRBV19,few,TRBJ1-1,CASSLYGVNTEAFF,TGTGCCAGTAGTTTGTACGGGGTGAACACTGAAGCTTTCTTT
-,TRBV2,-,TRBJ2-2,CASSRQQNTGELFF,TGTGCCAGCAGTCGACAGCAGAACACCGGGGAGCTGTTTTTT
TRBD2,TRBV2,-,TRBJ2-1,CASSARTSGGRQFF,TGTGCCAGCAGCGCCAGGACTAGCGGGGGCCGGCAGTTCTTC
-,TRBV5-1,-,TRBJ1-1,CASSLAEGDTEAFF,TGCGCCAGCAGCTTGGCCGAGGGAGACACTGAAGCTTTCTTT
TRBD2,TRBV18,-,TRBJ2-7,CASSPGLAGRDQYF,TGTGCCAGCTCACCCGGACTAGCGGGACGCGACCAGTACTTC
TRBD1,TRBV19,-,TRBJ2-7,CASSIGTGSPGQYF,TGTGCCAGTAGTATCGGGACAGGTTCTCCTGGGCAGTACTTC
TRBD2,TRBV4-2,once,TRBJ2-3,CASSQGFKSSGSTADTQYF,TGTGCCAGCAGCCAAGGGTTTAAGTCTAGCGGGAGTACCGCAGATACGCAGTATTTT
TRBD2,TRBV7-6,once,TRBJ2-3,CASSVAGGPDTQYF,TGTGCCAGCAGCGTAGCGGGGGGGCCAGATACGCAGTATTTT
-,TRBV9,-,TRBJ2-7,CASSVGSSYEQYF,TGTGCCAGCAGCGTAGGGTCCTCCTACGAGCAGTACTTC
-,TRBV5-5,-,TRBJ1-1,CASSYGWNTEAFF,TGTGCCAGCAGCTACGGGTGGAACACTGAAGCTTTCTTT